Below, one T cell receptor beta chain is given with its context. Its matching antigen is unknown. This CDR3 spans 15 amino acids. V was shortened by 7 bases and J by 6 bases, with 19 bases between the two germline ends. Germline-derived CDR1 and CDR2 are LNHDA and SQIVND (reference sequence). HTBI primers from iRepertoire and Arm-PCR of CDR3 regions yielded the TCR beta libraries. TCRdb redid the calling of the multiplex PCR reads with MiXCR, one entry per CDR3 protein. The table shows more than 650,000 distinct CDR3 sequences, with about 30% occurring only once. Noted time point: persistent/refractory GD, antithyroid drugs over 5 years with positive TRAb. PBMC RNA served as the TCR library source. A peripheral blood sample, roughly 8.7 milliliters in volume, was drawn into EDTA tubes. The sample originates from a study of regulatory T cells in long-lasting Graves disease. The overall study: Persistent Graves' disease required over 5 years of antithyroid drugs and positive TSH receptor antibodies. Study results and limitations: With persistent disease, TRBV28, TRBJ1-2 and TRBJ2-5 were the favored segments.

V is TRBV19 and J is TRBJ1-5; perhaps TRBD1 as D (6 bases). This TCR was sampled from a female donor with Graves disease. The sequencing here drew on peripheral blood mononuclear cells (PBMCs), taken when the disease was refractory, from a patient treated with antithyroid drugs. CDR3 region: CASTSTGKSRQPQHF. CDR3 DNA sequence: TGTGCCAGTACCTCCACAGGGAAAAGTCGTCAGCCCCAGCATTTT. The entire variable domain, with the rest obtained from reference TRBV19 and TRBJ1-5, is as follows: DGGITQSPKYLFRKEGQNVTLSCEQNLNHDAMYWYRQDPGQGLRLIYYSQIVNDFQKGDIAEGYSVSREKKESFPLTVTSAQKNPTAFYLCASTSTGKSRQPQHFGDGTRLSIL.